A single sample gave rise to the 8 T cell receptor beta chains below, sequenced in a study of Ad26.COV2.S vaccination and SARS-CoV-2 variants. TCRdb keeps only in-frame clones here, not all; method: immunoSEQ multiplex PCR. The table lists 97,000 or so clones, around three quarters of them singletons. The source was peripheral blood, collected after recovery from COVID-19. The receptors were gathered from a human donor who had recovered from COVID-19.

The chain links TRBV29-1 to TRBJ1-2; 7 bases map to TRBD1. CDR3 size: 13 residues. Trimming cost V 7 bases and J 2 bases; bases outside gene matches: 7. The germline V gene has CDR1 SQVTM and CDR2 ANQGSEA. The CDR3 loop reads CSARQGPNYGYTF. The CDR3 DNA sequence: TGCAGCGCCCGACAGGGACCCAACTATGGCTACACCTTC.

This clone appeared a few times. The rearrangement uses TRBV6-5 and TRBJ1-1; D call uncertain. The CDR3 has 13 amino acids. Germline-derived CDR1 and CDR2 are MNHEY and SVGAGI. The germline V and J ends were trimmed by 6 bases and 7 bases, with 15 bases remaining between them. The CDR3 nucleotides are TGTGCCAGCAGCCCGGGAAGGGCTGTTGAAGCTTTCTTT. Its protein product is CASSPGRAVEAFF.

The chain recombines TRBV7-6 with TRBJ1-3, with a weak D call TRBD1 (6 bases). The CDR3 runs 17 residues. Germline V gene data show CDR1 as SGHVS and CDR2 as FNYEAQ. Trimming shortened V by 2 bases and J by 0 bases, and 14 bases separated the two germline ends. Here the CDR3 DNA reads TGTGCCAGCAGCTTACTGCTTGGACAGTACTCTGGAAACACCATATATTTT. It encodes CASSLLLGQYSGNTIYF. Looking up the rest from reference TRBV7-6 and TRBJ1-3 gives the full variable domain: GAGVSQSPRYKVTKRGQDVALRCDPISGHVSLYWYRQALGQGPEFLTYFNYEAQQDKSGLPNDRFSAERPEGSISTLTIQRTEQRDSAMYRCASSLLLGQYSGNTIYFGEGSWLTVV.

J is TRBJ1-1 and V is TRBV18; no clear D. CDR1 KGHSH and CDR2 LQKENI come from the germline V gene. The CDR3 is made up of 11 amino acids. Trimming pared 3 bases from V and 5 bases from J, leaving 4 bases between. The CDR3: CASSPATEAFF. CDR3 coding DNA: TGTGCCAGCTCACCCGCGACTGAAGCTTTCTTT.

This rearrangement joins TRBV12-3 or TRBV12-4 to TRBJ2-3; D remains unclear. The V gene lost 3 bases and the J gene lost 2 bases, with 3 bases spanning the gap. The CDR3 is 12 amino acids. The CDR3 is CASSFYTDTQYF. CDR3 DNA: TGTGCCAGCAGTTTCTACACAGATACGCAGTATTTT.

This clone has only one observation. J is TRBJ2-7 and V is TRBV10-2; 10 nucleotides agree with TRBD1. The V and J ends lost 9 bases and 5 bases, in that order; junction bases with no gene match: 10. The CDR3 sequence is 14 residues long. The germline gives CDR1 WSHSY, CDR2 SAAADI. CDR3 coding DNA: TGCGCCAGTAAGACAGGGGGCGCAGGGCACGAGCAGTACTTC. This sequence encodes CASKTGGAGHEQYF.

The chain uses TRBV7-2 and TRBJ2-2, with no clear D. Between the trimmed V and J ends, which lost 5 bases and 7 bases, there was a span of 14 bases. The CDR3 spans 14 residues. The germline CDR1 and CDR2 sequences are SGHTA and FQGNSA. Here the CDR3 reads CASSPQQFNGELFF. CDR3 coding DNA: TGTGCCAGCAGCCCCCAACAGTTCAACGGGGAGCTGTTTTTT.

This chain links TRBV15 with TRBJ1-4; D is possibly TRBD1 (5 bases). Germline lookup yields CDR1 LNHNV and CDR2 YYDKDF (reference sequence). The CDR3 spans 15 residues. The germline V and J ends were trimmed by 0 bases and 3 bases, with 8 bases remaining between them. CDR3 region: CATSRDGTPNEKLFF. CDR3 DNA: TGTGCCACCAGCAGAGACGGGACGCCTAATGAAAAACTGTTTTTT.